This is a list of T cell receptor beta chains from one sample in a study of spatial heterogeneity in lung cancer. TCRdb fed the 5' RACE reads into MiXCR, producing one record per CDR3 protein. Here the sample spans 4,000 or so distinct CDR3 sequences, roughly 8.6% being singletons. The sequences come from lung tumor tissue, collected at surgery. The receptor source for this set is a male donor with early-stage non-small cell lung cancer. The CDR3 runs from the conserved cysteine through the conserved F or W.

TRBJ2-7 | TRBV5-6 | CASSFMYEQYF
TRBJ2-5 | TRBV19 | CASSSGQGARETQYF
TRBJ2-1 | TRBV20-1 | CSAGRATYNEQFF
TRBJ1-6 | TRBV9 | CASSVAQQGGNSPLHF
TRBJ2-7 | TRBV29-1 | CSAGSPDNF
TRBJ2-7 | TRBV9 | CASSVDGGADAYEQYF
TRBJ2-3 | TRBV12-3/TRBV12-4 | CASSLRGFTDTQYF
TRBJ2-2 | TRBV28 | CASRLGSTGELFF
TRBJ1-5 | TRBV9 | CASSSSGVLRQPQHF
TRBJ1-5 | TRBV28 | CASSSIYSNQPQHF
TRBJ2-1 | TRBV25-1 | CASSEGLGHNEQFF
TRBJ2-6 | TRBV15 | CATSIASGANVLTF
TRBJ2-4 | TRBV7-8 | CASSAGQAWDIQYF
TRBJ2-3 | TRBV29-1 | CSEAGTATDTQYF
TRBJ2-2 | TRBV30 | CAWSAWRANTGELFF
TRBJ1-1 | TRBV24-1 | CATSDSSEGNTEAFF
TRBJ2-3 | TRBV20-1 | CSARDRVAGGYTQYF
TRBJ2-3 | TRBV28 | CASSPPRGRPVGADTQYF
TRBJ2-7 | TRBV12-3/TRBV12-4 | CASRSSGRYEQYF
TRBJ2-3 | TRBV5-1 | CASSSNSRGGDTQYF
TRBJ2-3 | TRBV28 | CASSPQEEDTDTQYF
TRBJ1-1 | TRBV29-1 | CSAETGGGTEAFF
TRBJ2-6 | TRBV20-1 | CSARQGTGANVLTF
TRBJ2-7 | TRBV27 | CASSLKVSSYEQYF
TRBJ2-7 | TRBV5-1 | CASSPGRGSTYEQYF